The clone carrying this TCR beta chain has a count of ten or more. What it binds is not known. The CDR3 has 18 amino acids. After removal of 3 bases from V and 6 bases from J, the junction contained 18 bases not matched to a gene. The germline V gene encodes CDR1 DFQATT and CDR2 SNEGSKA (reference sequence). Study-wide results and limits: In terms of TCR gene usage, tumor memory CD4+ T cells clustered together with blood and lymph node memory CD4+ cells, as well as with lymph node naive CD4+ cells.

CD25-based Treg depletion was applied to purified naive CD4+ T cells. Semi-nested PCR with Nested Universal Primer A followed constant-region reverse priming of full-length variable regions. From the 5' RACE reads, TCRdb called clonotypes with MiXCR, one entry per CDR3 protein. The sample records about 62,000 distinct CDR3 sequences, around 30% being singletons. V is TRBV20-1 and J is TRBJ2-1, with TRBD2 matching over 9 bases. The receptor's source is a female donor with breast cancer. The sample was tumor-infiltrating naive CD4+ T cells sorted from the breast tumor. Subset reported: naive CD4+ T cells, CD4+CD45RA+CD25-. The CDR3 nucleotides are TGCAGTGCTAGGCCGGGACTAGCCTCAGAACTGGGGGGCAATGAGCAGTTCTTC. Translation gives CSARPGLASELGGNEQFF.